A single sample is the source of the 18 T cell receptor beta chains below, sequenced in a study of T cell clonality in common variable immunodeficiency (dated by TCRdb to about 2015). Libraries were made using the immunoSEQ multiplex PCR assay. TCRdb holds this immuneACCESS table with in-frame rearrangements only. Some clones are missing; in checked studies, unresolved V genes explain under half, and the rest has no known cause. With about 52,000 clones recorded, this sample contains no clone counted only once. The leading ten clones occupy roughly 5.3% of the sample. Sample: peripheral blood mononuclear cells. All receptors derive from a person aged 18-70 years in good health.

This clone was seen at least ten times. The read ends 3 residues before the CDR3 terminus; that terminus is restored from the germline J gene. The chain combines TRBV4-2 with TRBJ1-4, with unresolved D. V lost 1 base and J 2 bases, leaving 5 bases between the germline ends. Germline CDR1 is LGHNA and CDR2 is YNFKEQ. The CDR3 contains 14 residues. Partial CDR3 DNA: TGTGCCAGCAGCCAAGGAGGGACTAATGAAAAA. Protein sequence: CASSQGGTNEK. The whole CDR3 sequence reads CASSQGGTNEKLFF.

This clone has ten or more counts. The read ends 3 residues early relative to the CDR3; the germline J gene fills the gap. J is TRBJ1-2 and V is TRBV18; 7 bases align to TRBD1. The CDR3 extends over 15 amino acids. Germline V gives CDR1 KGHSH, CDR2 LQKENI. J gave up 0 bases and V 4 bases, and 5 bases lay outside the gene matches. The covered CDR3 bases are TGTGCCAGCTCACGAGGGACAGCTCCTAACTATGGC. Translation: CASSRGTAPNYG. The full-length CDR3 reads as CASSRGTAPNYGYTF.

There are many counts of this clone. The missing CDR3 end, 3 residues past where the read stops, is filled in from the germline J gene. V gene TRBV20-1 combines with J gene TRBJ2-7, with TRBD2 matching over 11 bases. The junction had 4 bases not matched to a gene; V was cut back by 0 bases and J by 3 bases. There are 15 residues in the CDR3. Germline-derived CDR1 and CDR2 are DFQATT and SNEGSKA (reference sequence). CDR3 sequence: CSARDGTSGYYEQYF. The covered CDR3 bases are TGCAGTGCTAGAGACGGGACTAGCGGATACTACGAG.

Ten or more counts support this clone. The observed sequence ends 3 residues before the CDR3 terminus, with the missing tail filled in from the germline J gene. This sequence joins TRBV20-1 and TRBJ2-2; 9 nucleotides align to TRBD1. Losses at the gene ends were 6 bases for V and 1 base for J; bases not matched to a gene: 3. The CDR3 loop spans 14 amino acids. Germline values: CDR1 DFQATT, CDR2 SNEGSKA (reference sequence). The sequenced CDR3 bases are TGCAGTGCCCAGGACAGGGGGAACACCGGGGAG. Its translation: CSAQDRGNTGE. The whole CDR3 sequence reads CSAQDRGNTGELFF.

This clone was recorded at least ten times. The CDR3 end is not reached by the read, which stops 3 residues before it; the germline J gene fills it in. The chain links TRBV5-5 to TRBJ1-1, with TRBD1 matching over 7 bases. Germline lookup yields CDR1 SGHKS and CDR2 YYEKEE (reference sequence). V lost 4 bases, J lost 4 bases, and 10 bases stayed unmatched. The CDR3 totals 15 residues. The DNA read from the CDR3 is TGTGCCAGCAGCCCTAGACAGGGAATCCCCACTGAA. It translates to CASSPRQGIPTE. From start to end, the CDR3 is CASSPRQGIPTEAFF.

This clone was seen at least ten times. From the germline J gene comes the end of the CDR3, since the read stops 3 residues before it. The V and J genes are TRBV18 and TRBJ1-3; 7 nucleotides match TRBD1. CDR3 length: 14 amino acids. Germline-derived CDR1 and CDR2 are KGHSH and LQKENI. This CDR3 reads CASSLGQTETSIYF. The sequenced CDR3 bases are TGTGCCAGCTCCCTGGGACAGACAGAAACATCC.

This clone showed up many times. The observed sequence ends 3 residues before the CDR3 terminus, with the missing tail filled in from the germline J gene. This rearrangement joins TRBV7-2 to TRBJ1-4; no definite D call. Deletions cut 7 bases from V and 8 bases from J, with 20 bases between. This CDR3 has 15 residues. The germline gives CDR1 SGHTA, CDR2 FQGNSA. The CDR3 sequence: CASTPGGVIEEKLFF. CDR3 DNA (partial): TGTGCCAGCACCCCGGGCGGGGTAATAGAAGAAAAA.

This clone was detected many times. The CDR3 loop is CSAREDSGAETQYF. The sequenced CDR3 bases are TGCAGTGCTAGAGAGGACTCTGGCGCTGAGACC. This sequence joins TRBV20-1 and TRBJ2-5; D is possibly TRBD2 (5 bases). The read halts 3 residues ahead of the CDR3 end, with the missing end drawn from the germline J gene. V was trimmed by 0 bases and J by 5 bases, leaving 13 bases between them. The germline CDR1 and CDR2 sequences are DFQATT and SNEGSKA (reference sequence). The CDR3 consists of 14 residues.

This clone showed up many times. The CDR3 reads CASSLGQGARAFF. The covered CDR3 bases are TGTGCCAGCAGCTTGGGACAGGGGGCGCGG. This chain uses TRBV5-4 with TRBJ1-1, with 10 nucleotides matching TRBD1. The read ends 3 residues before the CDR3 terminus; that terminus is restored from the germline J gene. Per germline, CDR1 SGHNT and CDR2 YYREEE (reference sequence). This CDR3 contains 13 residues.

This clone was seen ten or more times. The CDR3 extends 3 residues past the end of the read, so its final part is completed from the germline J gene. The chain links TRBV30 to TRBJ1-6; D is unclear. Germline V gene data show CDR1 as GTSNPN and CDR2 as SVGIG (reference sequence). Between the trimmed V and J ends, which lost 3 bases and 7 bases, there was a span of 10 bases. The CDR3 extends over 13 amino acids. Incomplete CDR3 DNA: TGTGCCTGGAGCCCGGGTGTGAATTCACCC. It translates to CAWSPGVNSP. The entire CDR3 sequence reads CAWSPGVNSPLHF.

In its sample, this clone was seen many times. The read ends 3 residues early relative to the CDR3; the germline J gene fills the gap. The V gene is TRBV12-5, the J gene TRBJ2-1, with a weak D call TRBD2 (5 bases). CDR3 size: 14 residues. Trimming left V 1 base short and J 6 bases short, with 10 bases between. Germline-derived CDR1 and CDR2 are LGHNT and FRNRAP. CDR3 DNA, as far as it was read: TGTGCTAGTGGTTTGGCGGGGAATCCCAATGAG. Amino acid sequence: CASGLAGNPNE. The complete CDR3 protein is CASGLAGNPNEQFF.

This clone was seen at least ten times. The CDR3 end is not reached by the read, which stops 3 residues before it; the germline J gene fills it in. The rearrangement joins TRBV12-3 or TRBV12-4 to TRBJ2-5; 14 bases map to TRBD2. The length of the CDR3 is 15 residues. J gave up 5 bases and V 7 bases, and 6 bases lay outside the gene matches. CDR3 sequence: CASTSGLAGDETQYF. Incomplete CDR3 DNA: TGTGCCAGCACCTCGGGACTAGCGGGAGACGAGACC.

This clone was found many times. The CDR3 region is CSETKSGGYGYTF. The CDR3 DNA, read in part, is TGCAGCGAGACAAAATCAGGGGGCTATGGC. The chain has TRBV29-1 and TRBJ1-2; TRBD1 aligns across 7 bases. The read is 3 residues too short to cover the CDR3 end, so that end is filled in from the germline J gene. The CDR3 has 13 residues. The germline V gene encodes CDR1 SQVTM and CDR2 ANQGSEA. J lost 4 bases, V lost 7 bases, and 9 bases had no gene match.

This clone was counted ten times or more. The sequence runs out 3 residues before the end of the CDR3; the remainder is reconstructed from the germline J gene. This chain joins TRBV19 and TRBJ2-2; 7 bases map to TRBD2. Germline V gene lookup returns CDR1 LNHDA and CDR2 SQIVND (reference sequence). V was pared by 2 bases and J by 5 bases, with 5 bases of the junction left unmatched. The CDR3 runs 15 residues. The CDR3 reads CASSIHSGNTGELFF. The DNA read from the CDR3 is TGTGCCAGTAGTATACACAGCGGGAATACCGGGGAG. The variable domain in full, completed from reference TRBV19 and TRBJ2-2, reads DGGITQSPKYLFRKEGQNVTLSCEQNLNHDAMYWYRQDPGQGLRLIYYSQIVNDFQKGDIAEGYSVSREKKESFPLTVTSAQKNPTAFYLCASSIHSGNTGELFFGEGSRLTVL.

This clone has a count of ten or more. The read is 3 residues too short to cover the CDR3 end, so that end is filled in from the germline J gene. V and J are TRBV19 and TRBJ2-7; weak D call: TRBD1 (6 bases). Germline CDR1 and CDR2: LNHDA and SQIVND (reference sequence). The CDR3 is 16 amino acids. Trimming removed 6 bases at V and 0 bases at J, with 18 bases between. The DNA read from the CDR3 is TGTGCCAGTAGCCCATACCGGTCAGGGGACTCCTACGAG. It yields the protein CASSPYRSGDSYE. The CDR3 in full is CASSPYRSGDSYEQYF.

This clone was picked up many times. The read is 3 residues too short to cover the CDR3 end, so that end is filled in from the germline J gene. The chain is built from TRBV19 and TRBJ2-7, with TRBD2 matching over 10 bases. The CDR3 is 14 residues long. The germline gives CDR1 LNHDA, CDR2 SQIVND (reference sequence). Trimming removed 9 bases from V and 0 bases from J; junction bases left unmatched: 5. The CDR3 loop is CASRTSGSSYEQYF. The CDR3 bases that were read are TGTGCCAGCAGGACTAGCGGCAGCTCCTACGAG.

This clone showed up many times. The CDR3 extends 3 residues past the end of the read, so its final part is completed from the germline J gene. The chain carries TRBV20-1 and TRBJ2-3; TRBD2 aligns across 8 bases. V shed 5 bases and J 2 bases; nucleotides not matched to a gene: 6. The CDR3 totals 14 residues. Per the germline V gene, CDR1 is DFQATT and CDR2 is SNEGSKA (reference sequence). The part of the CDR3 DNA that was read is TGCAGTGCTTGGAGTAGCGGGGCCACAGATACG. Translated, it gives CSAWSSGATDT. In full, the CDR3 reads CSAWSSGATDTQYF.

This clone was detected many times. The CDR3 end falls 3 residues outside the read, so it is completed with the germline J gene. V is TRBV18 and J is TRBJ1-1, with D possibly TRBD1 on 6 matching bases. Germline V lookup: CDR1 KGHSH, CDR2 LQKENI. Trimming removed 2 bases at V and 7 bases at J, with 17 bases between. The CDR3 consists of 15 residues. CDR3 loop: CASSPGRIRDNEAFF. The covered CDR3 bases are TGTGCCAGCTCACCAGGACGGATTAGGGACAATGAA. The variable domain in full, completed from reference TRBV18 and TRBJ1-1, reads NAGVMQNPRHLVRRRGQEARLRCSPMKGHSHVYWYRQLPEEGLKFMVYLQKENIIDESGMPKERFSAEFPKEGPSILRIQQVVRGDSAAYFCASSPGRIRDNEAFFGQGTRLTVV.